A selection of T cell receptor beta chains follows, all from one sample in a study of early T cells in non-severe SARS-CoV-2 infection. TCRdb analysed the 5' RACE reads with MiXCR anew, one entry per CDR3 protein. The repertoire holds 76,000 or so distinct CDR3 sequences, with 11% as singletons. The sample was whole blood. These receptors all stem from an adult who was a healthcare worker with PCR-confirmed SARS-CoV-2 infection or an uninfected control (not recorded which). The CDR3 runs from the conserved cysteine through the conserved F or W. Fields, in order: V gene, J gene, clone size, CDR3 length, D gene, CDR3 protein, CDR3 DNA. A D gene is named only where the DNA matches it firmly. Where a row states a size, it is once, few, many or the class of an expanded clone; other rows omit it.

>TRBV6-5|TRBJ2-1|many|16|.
CASSPQGTRSYNEQFF
TGTGCCAGCAGTCCCCAGGGGACCCGATCCTACAATGAGCAGTTCTTC
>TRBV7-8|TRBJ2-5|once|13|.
CASSLLQGGTQYF
TGTGCCAGCAGCTTGTTACAGGGTGGGACCCAGTACTTC
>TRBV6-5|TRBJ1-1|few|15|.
CASSYRGGVNTEAFF
TGTGCCAGCAGTTACAGGGGGGGAGTGAACACTGAAGCTTTCTTT
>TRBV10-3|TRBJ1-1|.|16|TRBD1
CAISEPSRGRDTEAFF
TGTGCCATCAGTGAGCCGTCCAGGGGGCGTGACACTGAAGCTTTCTTT
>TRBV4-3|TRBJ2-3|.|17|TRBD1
CASSQGPGQMWTDTQYF
TGCGCCAGCAGCCAAGGGCCGGGACAGATGTGGACAGATACGCAGTATTTT
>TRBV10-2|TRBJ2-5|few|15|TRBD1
CASSEPKTGSETQYF
TGCGCCAGCAGTGAGCCGAAGACAGGGTCGGAGACCCAGTACTTC
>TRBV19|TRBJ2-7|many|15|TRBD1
CASSNRDRGTYEQYF
TGTGCCAGTAGTAACCGGGACAGGGGCACCTACGAGCAGTACTTC
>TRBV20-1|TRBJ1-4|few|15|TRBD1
CSAFRLTGNGEKLFF
TGCAGTGCTTTCCGCCTGACAGGGAACGGGGAAAAACTGTTTTTT
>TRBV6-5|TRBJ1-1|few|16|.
CASSYSTGRLNTEAFF
TGTGCCAGCAGTTACTCGACGGGACGGCTGAACACTGAAGCTTTCTTT
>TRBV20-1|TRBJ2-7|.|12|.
CSGRLVGDEQYF
TGCAGTGGCCGACTGGTCGGGGACGAGCAGTACTTC
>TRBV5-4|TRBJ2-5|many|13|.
CASSLGGGETQYF
TGTGCCAGCAGCTTGGGGGGGGGCGAGACCCAGTACTTC
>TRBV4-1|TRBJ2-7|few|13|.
CASSARDRDEQYF
TGCGCCAGCAGCGCGCGGGATAGGGACGAGCAGTACTTC
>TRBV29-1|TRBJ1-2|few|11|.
CSVGQAEGYTF
TGCAGCGTTGGACAGGCGGAAGGCTACACCTTC
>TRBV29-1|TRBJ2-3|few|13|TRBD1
CSVAGTGGDTQYF
TGCAGCGTGGCCGGGACAGGGGGCGATACGCAGTATTTT
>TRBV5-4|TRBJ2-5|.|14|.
CASRAGTRQETQYF
TGTGCCAGCAGGGCCGGGACTCGACAAGAGACCCAGTACTTC
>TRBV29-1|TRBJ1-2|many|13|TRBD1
CSVVPGQGDGYTF
TGCAGCGTTGTCCCGGGACAGGGGGACGGCTACACCTTC
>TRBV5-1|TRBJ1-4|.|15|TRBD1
CASSYGQGAWEKLFF
TGCGCCAGCAGCTACGGACAGGGGGCTTGGGAAAAACTGTTTTTT
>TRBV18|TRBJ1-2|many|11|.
CASSDLYGYTF
TGTGCCAGCTCAGACCTCTATGGCTACACCTTC
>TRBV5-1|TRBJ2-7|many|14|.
CASSSRGVGSQQYF
TGCGCCAGCAGCTCCCGGGGCGTAGGGAGCCAGCAGTACTTC
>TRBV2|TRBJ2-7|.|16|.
CASSEALRSGSYEQYF
TGTGCCAGCAGTGAAGCGCTTCGATCAGGATCCTACGAGCAGTACTTC
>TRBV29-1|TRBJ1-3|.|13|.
CSARTDSGNTIYF
TGCAGCGCCCGGACAGACTCTGGAAACACCATATATTTT
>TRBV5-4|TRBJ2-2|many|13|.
CASSLVTAGELFF
TGTGCCAGCAGCTTGGTAACGGCCGGGGAGCTGTTTTTT
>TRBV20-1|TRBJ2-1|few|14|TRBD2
CSARERGGLNEQFF
TGCAGTGCTAGGGAGCGGGGGGGCCTCAATGAGCAGTTCTTC
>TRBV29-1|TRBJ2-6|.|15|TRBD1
CSVEGQGVGANVLTF
TGCAGCGTTGAGGGACAGGGAGTTGGGGCCAACGTCCTGACTTTC
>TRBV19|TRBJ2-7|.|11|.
CASRRGDEQYF
TGTGCCAGTAGGAGGGGAGACGAGCAGTACTTC
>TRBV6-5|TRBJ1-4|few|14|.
CATCPWQFPEKLFF
TGTGCCACCTGCCCGTGGCAGTTTCCCGAAAAACTGTTTTTT
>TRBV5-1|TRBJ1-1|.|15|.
CASSQRTDMNTEAFF
TGCGCCAGCAGCCAGAGGACGGATATGAACACTGAAGCTTTCTTT
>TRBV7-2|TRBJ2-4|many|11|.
CASSFKNIQYF
TGTGCCAGCAGCTTCAAAAACATTCAGTACTTC